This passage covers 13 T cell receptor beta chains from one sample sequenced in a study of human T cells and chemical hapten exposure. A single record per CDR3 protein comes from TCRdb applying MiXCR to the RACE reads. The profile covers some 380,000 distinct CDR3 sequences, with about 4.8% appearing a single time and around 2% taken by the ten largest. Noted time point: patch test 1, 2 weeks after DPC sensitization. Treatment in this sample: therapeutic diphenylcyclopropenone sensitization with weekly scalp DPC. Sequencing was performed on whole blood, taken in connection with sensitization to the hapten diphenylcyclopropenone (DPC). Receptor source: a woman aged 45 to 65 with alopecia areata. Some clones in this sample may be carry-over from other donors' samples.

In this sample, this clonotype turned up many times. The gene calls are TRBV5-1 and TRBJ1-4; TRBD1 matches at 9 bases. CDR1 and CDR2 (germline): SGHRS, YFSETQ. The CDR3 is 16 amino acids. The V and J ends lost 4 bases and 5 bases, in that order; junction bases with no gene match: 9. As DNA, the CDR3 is TGCGCCAGCAGCACTACAAACAGGGGGCGAAATGAAAAACTGTTTTTT. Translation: CASSTTNRGRNEKLFF.

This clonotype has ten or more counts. In DNA, the CDR3 is TGTGCCAGCAGTAAACAGGGACTTAATTCACCCCTCCACTTT. Translating it yields CASSKQGLNSPLHF. This chain uses TRBV6-5 with TRBJ1-6; TRBD1 might be the D (6 bases). V shed 5 bases and J shed 6 bases, with 11 bases lying between them. Germline V CDR1 and CDR2: MNHEY, SVGAGI. This CDR3 contains 14 residues.

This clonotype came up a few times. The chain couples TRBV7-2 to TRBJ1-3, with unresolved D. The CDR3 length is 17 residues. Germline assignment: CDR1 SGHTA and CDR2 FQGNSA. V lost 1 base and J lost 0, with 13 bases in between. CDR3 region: CASSLDTPKSSGNTIYF. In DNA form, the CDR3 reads TGTGCCAGCAGCTTAGATACACCCAAGAGCTCTGGAAACACCATATATTTT.

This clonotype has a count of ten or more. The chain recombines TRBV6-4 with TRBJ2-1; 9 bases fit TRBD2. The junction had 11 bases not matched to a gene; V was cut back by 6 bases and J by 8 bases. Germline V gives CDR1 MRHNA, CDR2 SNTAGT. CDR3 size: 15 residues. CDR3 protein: CASSPFGGGADEQFF. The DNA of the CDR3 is TGTGCCAGCAGCCCGTTTGGCGGGGGGGCTGATGAGCAGTTCTTC.

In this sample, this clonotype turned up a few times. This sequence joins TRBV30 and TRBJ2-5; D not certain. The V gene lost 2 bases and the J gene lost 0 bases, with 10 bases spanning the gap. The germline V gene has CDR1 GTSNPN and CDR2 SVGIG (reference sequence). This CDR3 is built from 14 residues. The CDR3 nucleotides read TGTGCCTGGAGTCACCCAGGAAACCAAGAGACCCAGTACTTC. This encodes CAWSHPGNQETQYF.

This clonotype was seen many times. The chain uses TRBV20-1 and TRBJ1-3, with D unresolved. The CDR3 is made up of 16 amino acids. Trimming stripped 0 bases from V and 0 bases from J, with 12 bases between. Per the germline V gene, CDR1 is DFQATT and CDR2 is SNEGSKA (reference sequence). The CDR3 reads CSARDRASDSGNTIYF. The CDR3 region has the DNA TGCAGTGCTAGAGATAGGGCCAGCGACTCTGGAAACACCATATATTTT.

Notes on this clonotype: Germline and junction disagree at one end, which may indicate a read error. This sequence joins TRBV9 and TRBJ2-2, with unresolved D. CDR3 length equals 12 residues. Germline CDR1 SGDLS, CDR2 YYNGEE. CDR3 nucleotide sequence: TGTGCCAGCAGCGCCCACACCGTGGAGCTGTTTTTT. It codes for CASSAHTVELFF.

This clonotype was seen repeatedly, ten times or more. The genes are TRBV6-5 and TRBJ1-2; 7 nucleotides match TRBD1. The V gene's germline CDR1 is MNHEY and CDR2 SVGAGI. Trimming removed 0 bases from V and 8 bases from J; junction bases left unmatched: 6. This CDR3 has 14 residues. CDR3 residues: CASSYSGGGLGYTF. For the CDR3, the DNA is TGTGCCAGCAGTTACTCGGGAGGGGGCCTGGGCTACACCTTC.

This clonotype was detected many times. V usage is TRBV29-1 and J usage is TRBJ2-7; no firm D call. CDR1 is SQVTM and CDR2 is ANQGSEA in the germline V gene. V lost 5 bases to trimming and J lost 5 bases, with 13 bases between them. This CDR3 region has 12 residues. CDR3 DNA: TGCAGCGTTCAGTACCTGTTCAACGAGCAGTACTTC. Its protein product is CSVQYLFNEQYF.

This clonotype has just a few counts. This CDR3 reads CASSDGGAEAFF. The CDR3 bases are TGTGCCAGCAGTGATGGGGGGGCTGAAGCTTTCTTT. The chain recombines TRBV6-4 with TRBJ1-1, with D tentatively TRBD1 (5 bases). V was clipped by 3 bases and J by 6 bases, with 8 bases between them. This CDR3 comprises 12 residues. Germline CDR1 reads MRHNA; CDR2 reads SNTAGT.

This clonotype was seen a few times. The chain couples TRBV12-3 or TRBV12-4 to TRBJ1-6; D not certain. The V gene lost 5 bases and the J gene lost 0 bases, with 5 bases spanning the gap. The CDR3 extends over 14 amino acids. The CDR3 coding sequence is TGTGCCAGCAGTGATAGCTCCTATAATTCACCCCTCCACTTT. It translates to CASSDSSYNSPLHF.

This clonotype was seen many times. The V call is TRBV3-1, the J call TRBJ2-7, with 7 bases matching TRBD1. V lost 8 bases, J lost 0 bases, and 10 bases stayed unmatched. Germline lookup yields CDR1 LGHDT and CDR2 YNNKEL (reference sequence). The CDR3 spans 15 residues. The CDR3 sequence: CASLGGAGNSYEQYF. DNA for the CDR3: TGTGCCAGCTTAGGGGGCGCCGGTAACTCCTACGAGCAGTACTTC.

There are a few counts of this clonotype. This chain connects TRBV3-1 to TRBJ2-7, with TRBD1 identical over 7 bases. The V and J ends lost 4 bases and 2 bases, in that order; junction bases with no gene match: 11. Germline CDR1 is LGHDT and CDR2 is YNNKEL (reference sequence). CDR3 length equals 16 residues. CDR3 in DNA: TGTGCCAGCAGCCTTCGCCCCCGGGACAGACCCTACGAGCAGTACTTC. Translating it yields CASSLRPRDRPYEQYF.